A single sample gave rise to the 28 T cell receptor beta chains below, sequenced in a study of blood T cell repertoires in COVID-19. Generated by immunoSEQ multiplex PCR, the TCRdb table keeps only in-frame clones and is missing some. The sample yields 150,000 to 180,000 clones, 83% seen once. Input material: peripheral blood. These receptors were collected from a woman aged 60-75 years with COVID-19, enrolled during active disease.

This clone was seen just once. V is TRBV19 and J is TRBJ2-7, with 10 nucleotides matching TRBD2. CDR3 length: 15 residues. From germline, CDR1 is LNHDA and CDR2 SQIVND (reference sequence). Trimming took 10 bases from V and 4 from J; bases not matched to a gene: 13. The CDR3 region has the DNA TGTGCCACTCAACTTAGCGGGGGGCCTTTGTACGAGCAGTACGTC. This translates into CATQLSGGPLYEQYV.

CDR3 amino acids: CSVGTGTNYGYTF. As DNA, the CDR3 is TGCAGCGTTGGGACAGGGACTAACTATGGCTACACCTTC. The J gene is TRBJ1-2, the V gene TRBV29-1, with TRBD1 identical over 8 bases. Germline V gene lookup returns CDR1 SQVTM and CDR2 ANQGSEA. The CDR3 runs to 13 residues. Losses at the gene ends were 4 bases for V and 0 bases for J; bases not matched to a gene: 1.

The rearrangement uses TRBV6-5 and TRBJ2-7; 8 bases align to TRBD1. The germline V gene encodes CDR1 MNHEY and CDR2 SVGAGI. The trim removed 6 bases at V and 5 bases at J, leaving 6 bases unmatched. The CDR3 has 13 amino acids. CDR3 amino acids: CASRLDRAHEQYV. For the CDR3, the DNA is TGTGCCAGCAGACTGGACAGGGCCCACGAGCAGTACGTC.

This chain joins TRBV6-6 and TRBJ2-1; TRBD2 matches at 12 bases. The CDR3 spans 15 residues. Trimming took 6 bases from V and 9 from J; bases not matched to a gene: 9. The germline V gene encodes CDR1 MNHNY and CDR2 SVGAGI (reference sequence). CDR3: CASRDLAGGSIEQFF. The CDR3 DNA follows: TGTGCCAGCAGGGACCTAGCGGGGGGGTCCATTGAGCAGTTCTTC.

This clone came up once. J is TRBJ2-1 and V is TRBV7-3; TRBD2 agrees at 8 bases. With 4 bases clipped from V and 4 bases from J, the junction kept 12 bases outside the gene matches. Germline CDR1 and CDR2: SGHTA and FQGTGA. The CDR3 has 17 residues. The CDR3 here is CASSSPRSGRKYNEQFF. As DNA, the CDR3 is TGTGCCAGCAGCTCCCCCAGGAGCGGGAGAAAGTACAATGAGCAGTTCTTC.

The chain uses TRBV20-1 and TRBJ1-2; 8 positions match TRBD1. CDR1 is DFQATT, CDR2 SNEGSKA, per germline (reference sequence). The CDR3 sequence is 14 residues long. With V trimmed by 3 bases and J by 7 bases, 10 bases remained unmatched. CDR3 loop: CSASLRQGNGGYTF. The CDR3 region has the DNA TGCAGTGCTAGTTTGCGACAGGGGAATGGTGGCTACACCTTC.

V usage is TRBV7-9 and J usage is TRBJ2-1, with unresolved D. The V end was cut by 5 bases, the J end by 7 bases, with 15 bases between. The CDR3 runs to 14 residues. Germline V lookup: CDR1 SEHNR, CDR2 FQNEAQ (reference sequence). The CDR3 reads CASSPWAVGNEQFF. CDR3 in DNA: TGTGCCAGCAGCCCGTGGGCTGTTGGGAATGAGCAGTTCTTC.

This sequence joins TRBV28 and TRBJ1-2; D is uncertain. Trimming cost V 8 bases and J 7 bases, with 8 bases left between them. The CDR3 consists of 10 residues. Germline V gene sequence: CDR1 MDHEN, CDR2 SYDVKM. The CDR3 DNA sequence: TGTGCCAGCGGAGTAGGTGGCTACACCTTC. It yields the protein CASGVGGYTF.

The chain carries TRBV6-5 and TRBJ1-6, with D tentatively TRBD1 (5 bases). The germline V gene encodes CDR1 MNHEY and CDR2 SVGAGI. This CDR3 is built from 13 residues. The ends were cut back, 8 bases at V and 2 bases at J, with 7 bases in the middle. In nucleotides, the CDR3 is TGTGCCAGCCAGGGCGCCTATAATTCACCCCTCCACTTT. This encodes CASQGAYNSPLHF.

The chain is built from TRBV7-9 and TRBJ1-1, with D perhaps TRBD1 (6 bases). Trimming stripped 4 bases from V and 3 bases from J, with 12 bases between. This CDR3 has 14 residues. Germline-derived CDR1 and CDR2 are SEHNR and FQNEAQ (reference sequence). CDR3 protein: CASSSQGRDTEAFF. The CDR3 DNA follows: TGTGCCAGCAGCTCCCAGGGGAGGGACACTGAAGCTTTCTTT.

The chain employs TRBV18 and TRBJ1-1, with 7 bases fitting TRBD1. Per the germline V gene, CDR1 is KGHSH and CDR2 is LQKENI. This CDR3 is 15 amino acids long. V lost 2 bases, J lost 4 bases, and 7 bases stayed unmatched. CDR3 DNA: TGTGCCAGCTCACCATCCCAGCAGGGGGGCACTGAAGCTTTCTTT. It codes for CASSPSQQGGTEAFF.

The chain has TRBV14 and TRBJ1-2; a weak D match, TRBD1 (5 bases). The germline V and J ends were trimmed by 6 bases and 8 bases, with 19 bases remaining between them. The CDR3 is 14 amino acids. Germline loops: CDR1 SGHDN, CDR2 FVKESK. CDR3 nucleotides: TGTGCCAGCAGTCCCGGGACTCCCACTATCGGCTACACCTTC. Encoded protein: CASSPGTPTIGYTF.

The chain uses TRBV7-8 and TRBJ1-4; 8 bases agree with TRBD1. Germline-derived CDR1 and CDR2 are SGHVS and FQNEAQ. The CDR3 spans 16 residues. J gave up 2 bases and V 2 bases, and 4 bases lay outside the gene matches. CDR3 in DNA: TGTGCCAGCAGCTTACTGACAGGGGTGACTAATGAAAAACTGTTTTTT. Translating gives CASSLLTGVTNEKLFF.

V is TRBV6-1 and J is TRBJ1-2; TRBD1 matches 9 bases. CDR1 is MNHNS, CDR2 SASEGT, per germline. Trimming took 3 bases from V and 5 from J; bases not matched to a gene: 4. The CDR3 sequence is 14 residues long. Here the CDR3 DNA reads TGTGCCAGCAGTGAGGCTGGGACAGGGTATGGCTACACCTTC. It specifies CASSEAGTGYGYTF.

The chain has TRBV19 and TRBJ1-2, with 10 bases lining up with TRBD1. V lost 5 bases to trimming and J lost 7 bases; unmatched junction nucleotides: 10. The CDR3 covers 15 residues. The germline CDR1 and CDR2 sequences are LNHDA and SQIVND (reference sequence). CDR3 in DNA: TGTGCCAGTAGTTTCTACCCGGGACAGGGGTTTGGCTACACCTTC. Translating it yields CASSFYPGQGFGYTF.

This chain joins TRBV19 and TRBJ2-7; 7 bases align to TRBD1. V shed 6 bases and J 0 bases; nucleotides not matched to a gene: 5. CDR1 LNHDA and CDR2 SQIVND come from the germline V gene (reference sequence). This CDR3 comprises 14 residues. This CDR3 is CASSRDSYSYEQYF. In DNA form, the CDR3 reads TGTGCCAGTAGCCGGGACAGTTACTCCTACGAGCAGTACTTC. The complete variable domain, with remaining parts taken from reference TRBV19 and TRBJ2-7, reads DGGITQSPKYLFRKEGQNVTLSCEQNLNHDAMYWYRQDPGQGLRLIYYSQIVNDFQKGDIAEGYSVSREKKESFPLTVTSAQKNPTAFYLCASSRDSYSYEQYFGPGTRLTVT.

This clone was seen only a few times. The CDR3 sequence: CASSQSRAGPQHF. The CDR3 DNA reads TGTGCCAGCAGCCAATCTAGGGCGGGGCCCCAGCATTTT. V gene TRBV16 combines with J gene TRBJ1-5; no definite D call. Germline V gene sequence: CDR1 KGHSY, CDR2 FQNENV. Trimming removed 0 bases at V and 9 bases at J, with 9 bases between. There are 13 residues in the CDR3.

The chain joins TRBV5-1 to TRBJ1-1; D may be TRBD1 (6 bases). There are 14 residues in the CDR3. Germline CDR1 reads SGHRS; CDR2 reads YFSETQ. V lost 4 bases, J lost 1 base, and 11 bases lay in between. Here the CDR3 DNA reads TGCGCCAGCAGCCAACTGACAGGGAACACTGAAGCTTTCTTT. Encoded protein: CASSQLTGNTEAFF.

V and J are TRBV27 and TRBJ1-2, with unresolved D. Germline CDR1 and CDR2: MNHEY and SMNVEV (reference sequence). The CDR3 runs to 13 residues. V dropped 6 bases and J dropped 3 bases, with 11 bases sitting between them. The CDR3 nucleotides read TGTGCCAGCAGGCCGAGGGTGGACTATGGCTACACCTTC. It specifies CASRPRVDYGYTF.

The V gene is TRBV2, the J gene TRBJ1-6; D might be TRBD1 (6 bases). Looked up from germline, CDR1 is SNHLY and CDR2 is FYNNEI. V gave up 5 bases and J gave up 7 bases, with 18 bases separating them. There are 16 residues in the CDR3. The CDR3 region has the DNA TGTGCCAGCAGTCTACAGGGTGGCAATAAGAATTCACCCCTCCACTTT. The encoded protein is CASSLQGGNKNSPLHF. The entire variable domain, with the rest obtained from reference TRBV2 and TRBJ1-6, is as follows: EPEVTQTPSHQVTQMGQEVILRCVPISNHLYFYWYRQILGQKVEFLVSFYNNEISEKSEIFDDQFSVERPDGSNFTLKIRSTKLEDSAMYFCASSLQGGNKNSPLHFGNGTRLTVT.

J is TRBJ1-1 and V is TRBV7-8, with 7 bases that match TRBD1. The CDR3 runs to 16 residues. Germline lookup yields CDR1 SGHVS and CDR2 FQNEAQ. Trimming at V came to 0 bases and at J to 2 bases, leaving 6 bases not matched to a gene. This chain's CDR3 is CASSLARAGGNTEAFF. In DNA, the CDR3 is TGTGCCAGCAGCTTAGCGAGGGCAGGGGGAAACACTGAAGCTTTCTTT. The variable domain in full, with the rest retrieved from reference TRBV7-8 and TRBJ1-1, is GAGVSQSPRYKVAKRGQDVALRCDPISGHVSLFWYQQALGQGPEFLTYFQNEAQLDKSGLPSDRFFAERPEGSVSTLKIQRTQQEDSAVYLCASSLARAGGNTEAFFGQGTRLTVV.

V and J are TRBV28 and TRBJ1-2; TRBD1 matches 11 bases. The J segment lost 4 bases and the V segment lost 2 bases, leaving 6 bases of the junction unmatched. Germline loops: CDR1 MDHEN, CDR2 SYDVKM. The CDR3 is made up of 16 amino acids. DNA of the CDR3: TGTGCCAGCAGTTTAACTCGGACAGGGGGCGGCTATGGCTACACCTTC. Its protein product is CASSLTRTGGGYGYTF.

The rearrangement uses TRBV19 and TRBJ1-1; tentative D call: TRBD1 (6 bases). The CDR3 spans 13 residues. Germline V gene lookup returns CDR1 LNHDA and CDR2 SQIVND (reference sequence). CDR3 sequence reads: CAAGVSGDTEAFF. CDR3 DNA sequence: TGTGCTGCAGGGGTCTCTGGGGACACTGAAGCTTTCTTT.

This clone has just a few counts. V gene TRBV7-9 combines with J gene TRBJ2-6; 8 bases line up with TRBD1. The V and J ends lost 3 bases and 2 bases, in that order; junction bases with no gene match: 6. Looked up from germline, CDR1 is SEHNR and CDR2 is FQNEAQ (reference sequence). The CDR3 has 17 residues. The CDR3 spells CASSLSPGGPGANVLTF. CDR3 DNA sequence: TGTGCCAGCAGCTTGTCCCCAGGGGGCCCTGGGGCCAACGTCCTGACTTTC.

This clone was seen only a few times. The same CDR3 arises from other DNA sequences in this sample as well. The chain uses TRBV29-1 and TRBJ1-1; no clear D. V lost 3 bases to trimming and J lost 1 base, with 6 bases between them. CDR1 and CDR2 from the germline V gene are SQVTM and ANQGSEA. CDR3 length equals 12 residues. This chain's CDR3 is CSVDRGNTEAFF. The CDR3 bases are TGCAGCGTTGATCGGGGGAACACTGAAGCTTTCTTT. Using reference TRBV29-1 and TRBJ1-1 for the parts outside the CDR3, the full variable domain is SAVISQKPSRDICQRGTSLTIQCQVDSQVTMMFWYRQQPGQSLTLIATANQGSEATYESGFVIDKFPISRPNLTFSTLTVSNMSPEDSSIYLCSVDRGNTEAFFGQGTRLTVV.

CDR3 coding DNA: TGTGCCAGCAGACAGGGTGCGGCTAATGAAAAACTGTTTTTT. This codes for CASRQGAANEKLFF. The V call is TRBV28, the J call TRBJ1-4, with TRBD1 as a possible D gene (6 bases). The CDR3 extends over 14 amino acids. The germline V gene encodes CDR1 MDHEN and CDR2 SYDVKM. Trimming removed 6 bases at V and 3 bases at J, with 11 bases between.

V is TRBV7-8 and J is TRBJ1-1, with 7 positions matching TRBD1. The V segment lost 4 bases and the J segment 1 base; nucleotides outside the gene matches: 6. This CDR3 contains 15 residues. In germline, CDR1 is SGHVS, CDR2 FQNEAQ. DNA of the CDR3: TGTGCCAGCAGCTCCGACAGGGTGGGGAACACTGAAGCTTTCTTT. Translating gives CASSSDRVGNTEAFF.

This CDR3 is CASSKAKDRGHEKLFF. In nucleotides, the CDR3 is TGTGCCAGCAGCAAAGCTAAGGACAGGGGCCATGAAAAACTGTTTTTT. The chain carries TRBV21-1 and TRBJ1-4; the D call TRBD1 from the table was never checked on the DNA. TRBV21-1 is annotated as a pseudogene. The CDR3 extends over 16 amino acids.